The 20 T cell receptor beta chains below come from one sample, sequenced in a study of vaccination effects on CD4 cells after COVID-19. Antigens for these TCRs are unknown. ViraFEST expansion of antigen-specific CD4+ T cells with viral peptide pools preceded sequencing. The culture ran for about 11 days, and then CD4+ T cells were isolated. Subjects were given two BNT162b2 or mRNA-1273 vaccine doses. Using immunoSEQ multiplex PCR, the repertoire was profiled, and TCRdb retains in-frame clones only, with some absent. Of 75,000 or so clones listed, 60% to 80% are singletons. The input for sequencing was CD4+ T cells from PBMCs cultured with HCoV-OC43 spike peptides, taken after COVID-19 vaccination. Described subset: HCoV-OC43 spike overlapping peptide pool stimulation. Receptors originate from a human donor who received a COVID-19 vaccine.

The chain uses TRBV24-1 and TRBJ2-5; D may match TRBD1 or TRBD2 (6 bases each). From germline, CDR1 is KGHDR and CDR2 SFDVKD. V was clipped by 4 bases and J by 5 bases, with 13 bases between them. The CDR3 loop spans 14 amino acids. CDR3 residues: CATSDPRGRETQYF. CDR3 in DNA: TGTGCCACCAGTGACCCCCGGGGGCGGGAGACCCAGTACTTC.

This clone appeared a few times. The DNA for the CDR3 is TGTGCCAGCAGCTTCCGACTAGCGGGGGAAGATACGCAGTATTTT. Protein product: CASSFRLAGEDTQYF. The chain uses TRBV7-2 and TRBJ2-3; 12 bases are shared with TRBD2. The CDR3 loop spans 15 amino acids. The germline CDR1 and CDR2 sequences are SGHTA and FQGNSA. V trimming: 3 bases; J trimming: 5 bases; junction bases outside the gene matches: 3. The whole variable domain, filled in from reference TRBV7-2 and TRBJ2-3, reads GAGVSQSPSNKVTEKGKDVELRCDPISGHTALYWYRQSLGQGLEFLIYFQGNSAPDKSGLPSDRFSAERTGGSVSTLTIQRTQQEDSAVYLCASSFRLAGEDTQYFGPGTRLTVL.

This sequence joins TRBV6-5 and TRBJ1-2; D ambiguous. CDR3 length equals 12 residues. Germline V gene sequence: CDR1 MNHEY, CDR2 SVGAGI. Trimming took 4 bases from V and 5 from J, leaving 8 bases between them. The CDR3 loop is CASSSDKYGYTF. DNA for the CDR3: TGTGCCAGCAGTTCCGACAAGTATGGCTACACCTTC.

The chain links TRBV5-1 to TRBJ2-3, with 8 bases that match TRBD1. J was trimmed by 3 bases and V by 4 bases; bases with no gene match: 16. Germline V CDR1 and CDR2: SGHRS, YFSETQ. CDR3 length: 18 amino acids. In DNA form, the CDR3 reads TGCGCCAGCAGCCCACGTTCCCTAAGACAGGGGATGACAGATACGCAGTATTTT. The encoded protein is CASSPRSLRQGMTDTQYF.

The chain has TRBV12-5 and TRBJ1-1; D not certain. Germline V gives CDR1 LGHNT, CDR2 FRNRAP. The CDR3 runs to 14 residues. V dropped 7 bases and J dropped 0 bases, with 12 bases sitting between them. Written as DNA, the CDR3 is TGTGCTAGTGCCGGAGGCGGTTTGAACACTGAAGCTTTCTTT. Amino acid sequence: CASAGGGLNTEAFF. The full variable domain, its missing parts supplied by reference TRBV12-5 and TRBJ1-1, is DARVTQTPRHKVTEMGQEVTMRCQPILGHNTVFWYRQTMMQGLELLAYFRNRAPLDDSGMPKDRFSAEMPDATLATLKIQPSEPRDSAVYFCASAGGGLNTEAFFGQGTRLTVV.

CDR3 loop: CASSMTGGLLQPQHF. The CDR3, as DNA: TGTGCCAGTAGCATGACAGGGGGCTTGCTTCAGCCCCAGCATTTT. This sequence joins TRBV19 and TRBJ1-5; 10 bases align to TRBD1. Germline lookup yields CDR1 LNHDA and CDR2 SQIVND (reference sequence). This CDR3 is 15 amino acids long. The V and J ends lost 6 bases and 6 bases, in that order; junction bases with no gene match: 8. The full variable domain, with the rest looked up from reference TRBV19 and TRBJ1-5, is DGGITQSPKYLFRKEGQNVTLSCEQNLNHDAMYWYRQDPGQGLRLIYYSQIVNDFQKGDIAEGYSVSREKKESFPLTVTSAQKNPTAFYLCASSMTGGLLQPQHFGDGTRLSIL.

The chain has TRBV25-1 and TRBJ2-3; D gene unclear. Per the germline V gene, CDR1 is MGHDK and CDR2 is SYGVNS. The CDR3 is 12 residues long. V was trimmed by 6 bases and J by 6 bases, leaving 10 bases between them. CDR3 residues: CASRQDGDTQYF. For the CDR3, the DNA is TGTGCCAGCAGGCAGGACGGTGATACGCAGTATTTT. Full variable domain (rest looked up from reference TRBV25-1 and TRBJ2-3): EADIYQTPRYLVIGTGKKITLECSQTMGHDKMYWYQQDPGMELHLIHYSYGVNSTEKGDLSSESTVSRIRTEHFPLTLESARPSHTSQYLCASRQDGDTQYFGPGTRLTVL.

This clone was observed a few times. The chain combines TRBV6-5 with TRBJ1-5; the D is unclear. Trimming pared 2 bases from V and 4 bases from J, leaving 6 bases between. Germline V gene lookup returns CDR1 MNHEY and CDR2 SVGAGI. The length of the CDR3 is 13 residues. The CDR3 DNA is TGTGCCAGCAGTTACGGTTGGAATCAGCCCCAGCATTTT. It codes for CASSYGWNQPQHF.

V gene TRBV6-5 combines with J gene TRBJ1-2, with 8 nucleotides matching TRBD1. Germline V lookup: CDR1 MNHEY, CDR2 SVGAGI. This CDR3 region has 14 residues. The junction had 4 bases not matched to a gene; V was cut back by 6 bases and J by 1 base. CDR3 sequence (DNA): TGTGCCAGCAGCCGGACAGGGATTAACTATGGCTACACCTTC. This translates into CASSRTGINYGYTF.

This clone was picked up a small number of times. The chain carries TRBV7-2 and TRBJ2-7, with TRBD2 matching over 7 bases. Germline V gene lookup returns CDR1 SGHTA and CDR2 FQGNSA. J lost 3 bases, V lost 4 bases, and 9 bases had no gene match. The CDR3 sequence is 15 residues long. The CDR3, as DNA: TGTGCCAGCAGCTCACAATCCGGGGGGTACTACGAGCAGTACGTC. As protein: CASSSQSGGYYEQYV.

V and J are TRBV18 and TRBJ1-5; 8 bases are a match to TRBD1. The CDR3 loop spans 15 amino acids. Unmatched junction bases numbered 7, after V lost 6 bases and J lost 3 bases. CDR1 and CDR2 (germline): KGHSH, LQKENI. In DNA form, the CDR3 reads TGTGCCAGCTCCCCGACAGGGGTACTCAATCAGCCCCAGCATTTT. As protein: CASSPTGVLNQPQHF.

The chain carries TRBV4-3 and TRBJ1-2, with a possible D match to TRBD1 (5 bases). Germline CDR1 reads LGHNA; CDR2 reads YSLEER. The CDR3 sequence is 15 residues long. Trimming took off 1 base at V and 4 bases at J, with 13 bases between the two ends. The CDR3 loop is CASSQVGGNGYGYTF. The CDR3 nucleotides read TGCGCCAGCAGCCAAGTGGGGGGGAACGGCTATGGCTACACCTTC.

This chain uses TRBV18 with TRBJ1-3, with D maybe TRBD1 (6 bases). Per the germline V gene, CDR1 is KGHSH and CDR2 is LQKENI. The CDR3 totals 15 residues. V was trimmed by 1 base and J by 0 bases, leaving 7 bases between them. The CDR3 DNA is TGTGCCAGCTCACCACAACAGGGCTCTGGAAACACCATATATTTT. The encoded protein is CASSPQQGSGNTIYF.

The V and J genes are TRBV12-3 or TRBV12-4 and TRBJ2-5, with 8 nucleotides matching TRBD1. The CDR3 extends over 13 amino acids. The trim removed 6 bases at V and 5 bases at J, leaving 5 bases unmatched. This chain's CDR3 is CASRRQGRETQYF. CDR3 sequence (DNA): TGTGCCAGCAGAAGACAGGGGCGGGAGACCCAGTACTTC.

The chain joins TRBV27 to TRBJ1-5; 10 nucleotides agree with TRBD1. The V gene end was trimmed by 2 bases and the J gene end by 13 bases; junction bases not matched to a gene: 20. The CDR3 totals 18 residues. Germline V gene lookup returns CDR1 MNHEY and CDR2 SMNVEV (reference sequence). CDR3 DNA: TGTGCCAGCAGTTTAAGGGTCGCAGGCGGGACAGGGGTCCGTATACAGCATTTT. Its translation: CASSLRVAGGTGVRIQHF.

The genes are TRBV30 and TRBJ1-6, with TRBD1 matching 8 bases. V was clipped by 4 bases and J by 11 bases; unmatched bases: 10. This CDR3 contains 14 residues. CDR1 and CDR2 from the germline V gene are GTSNPN and SVGIG (reference sequence). CDR3 nucleotides: TGTGCCTGGAAATCAGGGGGCGAAAGGACACCCCTCCACTTT. This codes for CAWKSGGERTPLHF.

This clone has only one observation. The chain carries TRBV18 and TRBJ1-5; a possible D gene is TRBD1 (5 bases). V dropped 6 bases and J dropped 6 bases, with 15 bases sitting between them. The CDR3 spans 14 residues. Germline assignment: CDR1 KGHSH and CDR2 LQKENI. The CDR3, as DNA: TGTGCCAGCTCGGACCGGGAGGGGATTCAGCCCCAGCATTTT. Protein sequence: CASSDREGIQPQHF.

The V and J genes are TRBV27 and TRBJ1-2, with 7 bases aligning to TRBD1. The CDR3 is 18 amino acids. CDR1 and CDR2 (germline): MNHEY, SMNVEV (reference sequence). V lost 1 base, J lost 5 bases, and 16 bases stayed unmatched. Written as DNA, the CDR3 is TGTGCCAGCAGTTTATTCCGTCCAGGGACAGTAAGGGGGTATGGCTACACCTTC. Protein: CASSLFRPGTVRGYGYTF.

This clone was picked up a small number of times. This sequence joins TRBV6-2 or TRBV6-3 and TRBJ1-1; D is undetermined. Trimming took off 3 bases at V and 4 bases at J, with 12 bases between the two ends. The CDR3 is 14 amino acids. Germline V lookup: CDR1 MNHEY, CDR2 SVGEGT. This CDR3 reads CASSYGGSVTEAFF. In nucleotides, the CDR3 is TGTGCCAGCAGTTATGGAGGGAGTGTCACTGAAGCTTTCTTT.

The genes are TRBV6-2 or TRBV6-3 and TRBJ1-4, with a weak D call TRBD1 (5 bases). The CDR3 is 14 amino acids. The germline V gene encodes CDR1 MNHEY and CDR2 SVGEGT. The ends were cut back, 3 bases at V and 7 bases at J, with 12 bases in the middle. Here the CDR3 DNA reads TGTGCCAGCAGTTATTGGGTCGGGGGTGAAAAACTGTTTTTT. This codes for CASSYWVGGEKLFF.